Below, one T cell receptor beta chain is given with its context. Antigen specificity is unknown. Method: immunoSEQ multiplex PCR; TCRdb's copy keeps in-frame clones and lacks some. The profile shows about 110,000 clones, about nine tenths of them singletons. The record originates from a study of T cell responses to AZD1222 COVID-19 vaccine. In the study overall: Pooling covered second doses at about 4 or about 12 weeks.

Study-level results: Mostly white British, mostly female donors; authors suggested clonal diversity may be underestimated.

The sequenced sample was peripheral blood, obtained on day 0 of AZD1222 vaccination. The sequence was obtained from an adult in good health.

The CDR3 region is CASSYDPEQPQHF. CDR3 nucleotide sequence: TGTGCCAGCAGTTACGACCCGGAGCAGCCCCAGCATTTT. The chain carries TRBV12-3 or TRBV12-4 and TRBJ1-5, with D hard to call. The CDR3 runs to 13 residues. The V gene lost 4 bases and the J gene lost 7 bases, with 11 bases spanning the gap.